Listed here are 5 T cell receptor beta chains from one sample, sequenced in a study of radiation and T cells in renal cell carcinoma. Specified treatment: 15 Gy SBRT to primary tumor, nephrectomy 4 weeks later. Sequencing used immunoSEQ multiplex PCR; TCRdb keeps in-frame clones, though not all of them. The sample yields around 16,000 clones, about half seen once. The specimen was tumor tissue, collected from a patient whose treatment included radiotherapy and nephrectomy. The receptor set was obtained from an older woman with renal cell carcinoma.

Regarding this clone: The junction departs from the called germline gene at one end, perhaps through a read error. This chain links TRBV6-5 with TRBJ1-2; D is ambiguous. In germline, CDR1 is MNHEY, CDR2 SVGAGI. This CDR3 is 11 amino acids long. This CDR3 reads CATSDGYGYTF. CDR3 sequence (DNA): TGTGCCACCAGTGACGGCTATGGCTACACCTTC.

Regarding this clone: A junction end diverges from the germline sequence, so it may reflect a read error. The chain combines TRBV5-4 with TRBJ1-2; D ambiguous. This CDR3 contains 15 residues. CDR1 is SGHNT and CDR2 is YYREEE in the germline V gene (reference sequence). CDR3 loop: CASSLTSKARVGYTF. The CDR3 DNA reads as TGCGCCAGCAGCCTGACCTCCAAAGCGAGGGTTGGCTACACCTTC.

The J gene is TRBJ2-1, the V gene TRBV7-3; possibly TRBD1 for D (6 bases). The germline V and J ends were trimmed by 3 bases and 3 bases, with 12 bases remaining between them. Germline V gene data show CDR1 as SGHTA and CDR2 as FQGTGA. The CDR3 loop spans 15 amino acids. The CDR3 sequence is CASSLTGWDYNEQFF. CDR3 DNA: TGTGCCAGCAGCTTGACAGGCTGGGACTACAATGAGCAGTTCTTC.

The V gene is TRBV14, the J gene TRBJ2-7, with TRBD1 matching 8 bases. Germline V lookup: CDR1 SGHDN, CDR2 FVKESK. With V trimmed by 4 bases and J by 4 bases, 12 bases remained unmatched. The CDR3 is 16 amino acids. The chain's CDR3 is CASSPPGQGGRYEQYF. DNA for the CDR3: TGTGCCAGCAGCCCCCCTGGACAGGGAGGAAGGTACGAGCAGTACTTC.

This sequence joins TRBV5-4 and TRBJ2-1; D perhaps matches TRBD1 (6 bases). The V and J ends lost 5 bases and 4 bases respectively, with 13 bases between them. The CDR3 runs 14 residues. CDR1 is SGHNT, CDR2 YYREEE, per germline (reference sequence). In DNA, the CDR3 is TGTGCCAGCAGTGGACAGCCTCAATACAATGAGCAGTTCTTC. Protein product: CASSGQPQYNEQFF.